The source of this TCR beta chain is a study of blood T cell repertoires in COVID-19. The data were produced by immunoSEQ multiplex PCR, yet TCRdb's version contains in-frame clones alone and is incomplete. The sample lists about 210,000 clones, 85% occurring once. This CDR3 contains 15 residues. In germline, CDR1 is SGDLS, CDR2 YYNGEE. J lost 5 bases, V lost 4 bases, and 7 bases had no gene match. The V gene is TRBV9, the J gene TRBJ1-4, with TRBD1 identical over 8 bases. Sequenced: peripheral blood. The receptor was derived from a man between 60 and 70 years old with COVID-19, enrolled during active disease. The CDR3 here is CASSTSGQGNEKLFF. In DNA form, the CDR3 reads TGTGCCAGCAGCACCTCCGGACAGGGAAATGAAAAACTGTTTTTT.